The clone carrying this TCR beta chain was seen only a few times. Its antigen remains unidentified. The data stem from a study of cytotoxic CD8 clonotypes in ibrutinib-treated CLL. Study outcomes and limitations: Stable or contracted on treatment, public clonotypes were also uncommon. The study found clonality rose at ibrutinib response, then fell toward baseline at progression.

CDR1 is SGHTA and CDR2 is FQGNSA in the germline V gene. The CDR3 consists of 16 residues. Trimming took off 5 bases at V and 4 bases at J, with 15 bases between the two ends. The intended depth for sequencing was 1 in 200,000 to 1 in 1 million T cells. This table comes from immunoSEQ multiplex PCR, and its TCRdb copy is limited to in-frame clones, with some not included. The sample yields more than 50,000 clones, around three fifths seen once. The rearrangement uses TRBV7-2 and TRBJ2-6, with a possible D match to TRBD1 (5 bases). The origin of this receptor is a human donor with chronic lymphocytic leukemia. The sequencing used PBMCs, collected after 12 months of ibrutinib treatment. The CDR3 here is CASSLQTGAGANVLTF. DNA for the CDR3: TGTGCCAGCAGCCTTCAAACAGGCGCGGGGGCCAACGTCCTGACTTTC.